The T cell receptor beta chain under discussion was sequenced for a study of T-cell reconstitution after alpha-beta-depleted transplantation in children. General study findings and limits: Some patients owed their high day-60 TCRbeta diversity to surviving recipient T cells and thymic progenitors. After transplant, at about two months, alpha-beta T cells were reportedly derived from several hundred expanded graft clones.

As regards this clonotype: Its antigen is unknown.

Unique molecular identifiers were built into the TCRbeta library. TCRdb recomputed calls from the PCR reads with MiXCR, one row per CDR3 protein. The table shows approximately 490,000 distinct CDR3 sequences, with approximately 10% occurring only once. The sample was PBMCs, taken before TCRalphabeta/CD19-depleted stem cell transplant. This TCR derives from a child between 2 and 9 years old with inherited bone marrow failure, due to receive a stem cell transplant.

CDR3 nucleotides: TGTGCCAGCAGTCCCCCAATAGTGGGCAGGGGGCATAGGGACACTGAAGCTTTCTTT. It codes for CASSPPIVGRGHRDTEAFF. The rearrangement uses TRBV12-3 or TRBV12-4 and TRBJ1-1; TRBD1 matches at 8 bases. The CDR3 loop spans 19 amino acids. With V trimmed by 5 bases and J by 3 bases, 20 bases remained unmatched.